Listed here is a single T cell receptor (beta chain). CDR1 and CDR2 (germline): MNHEY, SVGAGI. CDR3 length: 14 amino acids. V was cut by 0 bases and J by 8 bases, with 13 bases left in between. Per the authors' pipeline: By means of reference gene primer amplification, nucleated cell counts were estimated. TCRdb keeps only in-frame clones here, not all; method: immunoSEQ multiplex PCR. V, J and clone size were drawn from that table, and D and trimming were deduced from the DNA. Of some 300,000 clones in the sample, roughly 86% were seen once. These data are taken from a study of blood T cell repertoires in COVID-19. The wider study: The United States, Italy and Spain provided the acute and convalescent COVID-19 samples. From T cells, B-cell-depleted T cells, or PBMCs came the material, which was cDNA or gDNA.

The sequenced sample consisted of peripheral blood. This receptor was taken from a man aged 65 to 85 with acute or convalescent COVID-19. This chain links TRBV6-5 with TRBJ1-2; no clear D gene. This chain's CDR3 is CASSYSPRTEGYTF. DNA for the CDR3: TGTGCCAGCAGTTACTCGCCCCGTACGGAGGGCTACACCTTC.